The next 20 T cell receptor beta chains were all read from a single sample in a study of response to subunit inactivated influenza vaccine. MiXCR, run by TCRdb on the RT-PCR reads, gives a single entry per CDR3 protein. The table lists under 750,000 distinct CDR3 sequences, 10% to 15% of them singletons, with 9.5% to 13% in the top ten. This material consisted of PBMCs from blood, taken on the day of vaccination. These receptors were collected from a man aged 50-60 years who received an inactivated influenza vaccine.

The rearrangement links TRBV5-6 to TRBJ2-1, with 13 bases fitting TRBD2. CDR1 SGHDT and CDR2 YYEEEE come from the germline V gene. J gave up 4 bases and V 4 bases, and 8 bases lay outside the gene matches. This CDR3 contains 17 residues. The CDR3 nucleotides read TGTGCCAGCAGCCTCGGACTAGCGGGGGACCTTTACAATGAGCAGTTCTTC. Its protein is CASSLGLAGDLYNEQFF. Based on the CDR3 plus reference TRBV5-6 and TRBJ2-1, the full variable domain is DAGVTQSPTHLIKTRGQQVTLRCSPKSGHDTVSWYQQALGQGPQFIFQYYEEEERQRGNFPDRFSGHQFPNYSSELNVNALLLGDSALYLCASSLGLAGDLYNEQFFGPGTRLTVL.

The genes are TRBV4-3 and TRBJ2-2; 10 bases map to TRBD2. The CDR3 spans 18 residues. Trimming at V came to 0 bases and at J to 3 bases, leaving 7 bases not matched to a gene. Germline CDR1 and CDR2: LGHNA and YSLEER. The CDR3 DNA sequence: TGCGCCAGCAGCCAAGACCGCCTAGCGGGGGTGTACACCGGGGAGCTGTTTTTT. Translation: CASSQDRLAGVYTGELFF.

This clonotype has more than one count but fewer than ten. This chain links TRBV18 with TRBJ2-5, with TRBD2 as a possible D gene (6 bases). V was cut by 2 bases and J by 1 base, with 8 bases left in between. This CDR3 is 14 amino acids long. Germline V gives CDR1 KGHSH, CDR2 LQKENI. CDR3 DNA: TGTGCCAGCTCACCAACGGGACTCCAAGAGACCCAGTACTTC. Its protein product is CASSPTGLQETQYF.

This rearrangement joins TRBV25-1 to TRBJ1-6; TRBD1 aligns across 8 bases. The CDR3 covers 15 residues. Germline lookup yields CDR1 MGHDK and CDR2 SYGVNS. J was trimmed by 8 bases and V by 7 bases; bases with no gene match: 10. CDR3 loop: CASNTDREMYSPLHF. Written as DNA, the CDR3 is TGTGCCAGCAATACGGACAGGGAAATGTATTCACCCCTCCACTTT.

The chain couples TRBV29-1 to TRBJ1-1, with D maybe TRBD1 (5 bases). This CDR3 region has 15 residues. Deletions cut 2 bases from V and 0 bases from J, with 13 bases between. CDR1 and CDR2 from the germline V gene are SQVTM and ANQGSEA. The CDR3 nucleotides read TGCAGCGTTGAATTCAGGGAGAGGATGAACACTGAAGCTTTCTTT. Protein product: CSVEFRERMNTEAFF.

The chain couples TRBV5-1 to TRBJ1-4, with a tentative D call TRBD1 (5 bases). Trimming removed 4 bases at V and 8 bases at J, with 21 bases between. The CDR3 totals 16 residues. CDR1 and CDR2 (germline): SGHRS, YFSETQ. As DNA, the CDR3 is TGCGCCAGCAGCGCCGGGGGGGACTGGATGAGGGAAAAACTGTTTTTT. The encoded protein is CASSAGGDWMREKLFF.

The V and J genes are TRBV27 and TRBJ2-7; 8 nucleotides agree with TRBD2. CDR1 is MNHEY, CDR2 SMNVEV, per germline (reference sequence). The CDR3 covers 16 residues. The ends lost 0 bases at V and 3 bases at J; junction bases unmatched: 7. The chain's CDR3 is CASSLSIAGFNYEQYF. CDR3 in DNA: TGTGCCAGCAGTTTATCGATAGCGGGGTTTAACTACGAGCAGTACTTC.

This clonotype was found a few times. V usage is TRBV6-2 or TRBV6-3 and J usage is TRBJ2-1, with D possibly TRBD1 on 6 matching bases. CDR1 and CDR2 (germline): MNHEY, SVGEGT. Between the trimmed V and J ends, which lost 0 bases and 7 bases, there was a span of 13 bases. The CDR3 runs 15 residues. CDR3 coding DNA: TGTGCCAGCAGTTACTCGGGGGCATCGGGGAATGAGCAGTTCTTC. As protein: CASSYSGASGNEQFF.

Only a few counts were recorded for this clonotype. The V and J genes are TRBV20-1 and TRBJ2-5, with TRBD2 identical over 7 bases. J gave up 0 bases and V 6 bases, and 10 bases lay outside the gene matches. Germline V lookup: CDR1 DFQATT, CDR2 SNEGSKA (reference sequence). The CDR3 is 15 residues long. CDR3 nucleotide sequence: TGCAGTGCCCCCAGCGGCGGGAGAGACCAAGAGACCCAGTACTTC. Translating it yields CSAPSGGRDQETQYF.

This clonotype was counted many times. V and J are TRBV5-1 and TRBJ2-3; no reliable D call. Germline loops: CDR1 SGHRS, CDR2 YFSETQ. This CDR3 contains 16 residues. Deletions cut 0 bases from V and 2 bases from J, with 13 bases between. Written as DNA, the CDR3 is TGCGCCAGCAGCTTGGGCGGATCCCCACACACAGATACGCAGTATTTT. Its translation: CASSLGGSPHTDTQYF.

This clonotype was seen at least ten times. The rearrangement links TRBV7-9 to TRBJ2-2; 13 nucleotides line up with TRBD2. The CDR3 spans 16 residues. The germline V gene has CDR1 SEHNR and CDR2 FQNEAQ (reference sequence). V shed 6 bases and J 4 bases; nucleotides not matched to a gene: 5. The CDR3 loop reads CASRRRTSGGTGELFF. CDR3 coding DNA: TGTGCCAGCAGACGAAGGACTAGCGGGGGCACCGGGGAGCTGTTTTTT.

The V and J genes are TRBV4-3 and TRBJ2-1, with 7 bases matching TRBD2. The germline V gene has CDR1 LGHNA and CDR2 YSLEER. This CDR3 is 18 amino acids long. The J segment lost 4 bases and the V segment lost 0 bases, leaving 12 bases of the junction unmatched. The CDR3 DNA reads as TGCGCCAGCAGCCAAGATTTGGGACCCACTAGCGCATACAATGAGCAGTTCTTC. It translates to CASSQDLGPTSAYNEQFF.

This clonotype was seen a few times. The chain couples TRBV12-3 or TRBV12-4 to TRBJ1-5; D not certain. V lost 2 bases, J lost 7 bases, and 12 bases lay in between. The CDR3 has 14 amino acids. This chain's CDR3 is CASSLSSVVQPQHF. CDR3 bases: TGTGCCAGCAGTTTATCGTCAGTTGTCCAGCCCCAGCATTTT.

This clonotype has more than one count but fewer than ten. The chain recombines TRBV6-1 with TRBJ1-2; D ambiguous. This CDR3 comprises 14 residues. Germline CDR1 and CDR2: MNHNS and SASEGT. V gave up 2 bases and J gave up 4 bases, with 11 bases separating them. The CDR3 loop is CASSESGWIYGYTF. The CDR3 DNA follows: TGTGCCAGCAGTGAAAGTGGTTGGATCTATGGCTACACCTTC.

This clonotype was counted only a few times. The chain combines TRBV7-2 with TRBJ2-7; D might be TRBD2 (5 bases). Trimming removed 8 bases at V and 6 bases at J, with 11 bases between. CDR3 length equals 11 residues. Germline-derived CDR1 and CDR2 are SGHTA and FQGNSA. The CDR3 reads CASAVLAEQYF. The CDR3, as DNA: TGTGCCAGCGCGGTCCTAGCCGAGCAGTACTTC.

V usage is TRBV5-5 and J usage is TRBJ1-1; TRBD1 agrees at 8 bases. Germline V gene lookup returns CDR1 SGHKS and CDR2 YYEKEE (reference sequence). Unmatched junction bases numbered 16, after V lost 3 bases and J lost 3 bases. This CDR3 region has 18 residues. CDR3 nucleotides: TGTGCCAGCAGCTCCGACAGGGGTAAGGCGAGGCGGTACACTGAAGCTTTCTTT. Protein: CASSSDRGKARRYTEAFF.

This clonotype was picked up a small number of times. The rearrangement joins TRBV4-3 to TRBJ1-5; D uncertain. Trimming pared 3 bases from V and 3 bases from J, leaving 12 bases between. The germline V gene encodes CDR1 LGHNA and CDR2 YSLEER. There are 15 residues in the CDR3. CDR3 residues: CASSHHQGINQPQHF. CDR3 nucleotide sequence: TGCGCCAGCAGCCACCATCAAGGAATCAATCAGCCCCAGCATTTT.

The CDR3 region is CAVTRGASTDTQYF. As DNA, the CDR3 is TGTGCCGTAACGAGGGGGGCCAGCACAGATACGCAGTATTTT. This chain joins TRBV6-1 and TRBJ2-3, with D tentatively TRBD1 or TRBD2 (6 bases each). The CDR3 totals 14 residues. Trimming removed 11 bases from V and 0 bases from J, with 15 bases in between. Germline loops: CDR1 MNHNS, CDR2 SASEGT.

The chain combines TRBV12-3 or TRBV12-4 with TRBJ2-1; D is possibly TRBD2 (5 bases). The CDR3 contains 13 residues. Trimming took 7 bases from V and 10 from J, leaving 17 bases between them. CDR3 nucleotide sequence: TGTGCCAGCACGAGCCTTTCCCCGGGGGAGCAGTTCTTC. This codes for CASTSLSPGEQFF.

This chain uses TRBV29-1 with TRBJ1-5; D is possibly TRBD1 (5 bases). Germline assignment: CDR1 SQVTM and CDR2 ANQGSEA. The CDR3 covers 13 residues. Trimming shortened V by 5 bases and J by 2 bases, and 10 bases separated the two germline ends. The chain's CDR3 is CSVSTERNQPQHF. CDR3 sequence (DNA): TGCAGCGTTTCGACAGAGCGCAATCAGCCCCAGCATTTT. The whole variable domain, remainder taken from reference TRBV29-1 and TRBJ1-5, is SAVISQKPSRDICQRGTSLTIQCQVDSQVTMMFWYRQQPGQSLTLIATANQGSEATYESGFVIDKFPISRPNLTFSTLTVSNMSPEDSSIYLCSVSTERNQPQHFGDGTRLSIL.